The 9 T cell receptor beta chains in this list originate from one sample, sequenced in a study of beta chain features in type 1 diabetes. Study-level points and caveats: The study found moderately but significantly shorter TCRB CDR3s in all four CD4+ subsets of Type 1 diabetes patients.

These receptors' antigens are unknown. Expressed TCRB transcripts got sequenced, as all isolated RNA was reverse transcribed. Some clones are missing from TCRdb's copy, which holds only in-frame ones; the method was immunoSEQ multiplex PCR. This sample has about 340,000 clones, with 13% found just once. The sequenced material came from naive CD4+ T cells from blood. These receptors were obtained from a woman in her late teens or twenties with type 1 diabetes.

This sequence joins TRBV7-3 and TRBJ2-1, with D possibly matching TRBD2 (6 bases). The CDR3 extends over 14 amino acids. Germline V gene lookup returns CDR1 SGHTA and CDR2 FQGTGA. The germline V and J ends were trimmed by 5 bases and 9 bases, with 17 bases remaining between them. The CDR3 region is CASSPFGGGGEQFF. The CDR3 DNA reads as TGTGCCAGCAGCCCATTCGGGGGTGGCGGTGAGCAGTTCTTC.

This clone has just a few counts. This specimen includes other DNA sequences encoding the same CDR3. The V gene is TRBV7-2, the J gene TRBJ2-1; TRBD1 matches 9 bases. The CDR3 covers 13 residues. Germline CDR1 reads SGHTA; CDR2 reads FQGNSA. The ends lost 3 bases at V and 6 bases at J; junction bases unmatched: 0. Written as DNA, the CDR3 is TGTGCCAGCAGCTTGGACAGGGGCAATGAGCAGTTCTTC. It translates to CASSLDRGNEQFF.

This clone was counted between two and nine times. The V and J genes are TRBV7-9 and TRBJ2-5; TRBD2 matches 10 bases. V shed 5 bases and J 6 bases; nucleotides not matched to a gene: 15. This CDR3 spans 17 amino acids. Germline CDR1 and CDR2: SEHNR and FQNEAQ (reference sequence). CDR3 protein: CASSPPIPGLALKTQYF. The CDR3 DNA sequence: TGTGCCAGCAGCCCCCCCATACCGGGACTAGCGTTAAAGACCCAGTACTTC.

This chain links TRBV9 with TRBJ2-1; a possible D gene is TRBD1 (5 bases). The CDR3 totals 14 residues. V lost 0 bases and J lost 3, with 7 bases in between. Per germline, CDR1 SGDLS and CDR2 YYNGEE. The CDR3 reads CASSVEQGYNEQFF. CDR3 DNA: TGTGCCAGCAGCGTAGAGCAGGGCTACAATGAGCAGTTCTTC.

This clone was seen a handful of times. Within the sample, other DNA sequences also encode this same CDR3. The chain joins TRBV27 to TRBJ1-4, with D possibly TRBD1 on 5 matching bases. V lost 3 bases, J lost 4 bases, and 9 bases lay in between. The length of the CDR3 is 14 residues. Germline CDR1 MNHEY, CDR2 SMNVEV (reference sequence). CDR3 DNA sequence: TGTGCCAGCAGTTTCGGGGGGGATAATGAAAAACTGTTTTTT. Residues: CASSFGGDNEKLFF.

V usage is TRBV18 and J usage is TRBJ2-1; D possibly corresponds to TRBD2 (6 bases). Trimming removed 2 bases from V and 4 bases from J, with 12 bases in between. The length of the CDR3 is 15 residues. In germline, CDR1 is KGHSH, CDR2 LQKENI. DNA of the CDR3: TGTGCCAGCTCACCAATGGAGGGCCCTTACAATGAGCAGTTCTTC. This sequence encodes CASSPMEGPYNEQFF.

This clone was observed a handful of times. The genes are TRBV7-9 and TRBJ2-5, with D possibly matching TRBD2 (5 bases). V lost 0 bases to trimming and J lost 4 bases, with 9 bases between them. Germline V lookup: CDR1 SEHNR, CDR2 FQNEAQ (reference sequence). The CDR3 covers 14 residues. The DNA of the CDR3 is TGTGCCAGCAGCTTAGCGGGAGTGGGAGAGACCCAGTACTTC. Amino acid sequence: CASSLAGVGETQYF.

The table lists this clone with a few counts. The chain recombines TRBV30 with TRBJ1-2; D gene unclear. V gave up 4 bases and J gave up 2 bases, with 8 bases separating them. The CDR3 covers 12 residues. In germline, CDR1 is GTSNPN, CDR2 SVGIG (reference sequence). CDR3 DNA: TGTGCCTGGAATGGAGGGAACTATGGCTACACCTTC. This encodes CAWNGGNYGYTF.

This rearrangement joins TRBV10-1 to TRBJ2-5, with D possibly TRBD2 on 6 matching bases. Germline loops: CDR1 WNHNN, CDR2 SYGVQD (reference sequence). The V end was cut by 7 bases, the J end by 2 bases, with 17 bases between. The CDR3 consists of 15 residues. This CDR3 reads CASTERRATQETQYF. The CDR3 DNA reads TGCGCCAGCACCGAAAGGAGGGCTACACAAGAGACCCAGTACTTC.